These 17 T cell receptor beta chains share one sample of origin, sequenced in a study of blood T cells in healthy people across ages. Primers used in a second PCR of roughly 6 to 11 cycles were a sample-barcoded 5' primer and a J-beta primer mix. In TCRdb, the 5' RACE reads were re-called with MiXCR into one record per CDR3 protein. The table lists 750,000 to 1,000,000 distinct CDR3 sequences, 25% to 30% of them singletons, with around 9.6% in the top ten. These data also featured in a second study, about T cells of mothers and their children.

The sample comprised blood. Receptors originate from a woman in her forties in good health.

The chain has TRBV29-1 and TRBJ1-1, with 9 bases matching TRBD1. The CDR3 sequence is 15 residues long. Germline lookup yields CDR1 SQVTM and CDR2 ANQGSEA. J was trimmed by 0 bases and V by 4 bases; bases with no gene match: 6. CDR3 region: CSVAAGTGLNTEAFF. CDR3 nucleotides: TGCAGCGTTGCAGCCGGGACAGGGCTGAACACTGAAGCTTTCTTT.

This clonotype was seen a few times. The chain recombines TRBV27 with TRBJ2-1; D is perhaps TRBD2 (6 bases). The V gene lost 8 bases and the J gene lost 5 bases, with 16 bases spanning the gap. CDR3 length: 14 amino acids. Germline V lookup: CDR1 MNHEY, CDR2 SMNVEV (reference sequence). CDR3 DNA sequence: TGTGCCAGCCCCGGGACTGTGGGACACAATGAGCAGTTCTTC. Its protein is CASPGTVGHNEQFF.

In this sample, this clonotype turned up a few times. This may arise from a read error, as a much more abundant clone is one base away. The J gene is TRBJ2-6, the V gene TRBV29-1; TRBD1 might be the D (5 bases). Germline assignment: CDR1 SQVTM and CDR2 ANQGSEA. The length of the CDR3 is 12 residues. For the CDR3, the DNA is TGCAGCGGTACTTCTGGGGCCAACGTCCGGACTTTC. It translates to CSGTSGANVRTF.

This rearrangement joins TRBV7-2 to TRBJ1-1; D ambiguous. This CDR3 region has 13 residues. Germline V gene data show CDR1 as SGHTA and CDR2 as FQGNSA. V was trimmed by 1 base and J by 10 bases, leaving 13 bases between them. The CDR3 nucleotides read TGTGCCAGCAGCTTAGAGACGACAATCAGAGCTTTCTTT. It yields the protein CASSLETTIRAFF.

This clonotype has at least ten counts. The gene calls are TRBV11-2 and TRBJ2-6, with 8 positions matching TRBD1. Germline CDR1 reads SGHAT; CDR2 reads FQNNGV. The CDR3 is made up of 17 amino acids. Unmatched junction bases numbered 10, after V lost 6 bases and J lost 3 bases. CDR3 sequence reads: CASSPGQGRGGANVLTF. The CDR3 region has the DNA TGTGCCAGCAGTCCAGGACAGGGAAGAGGTGGGGCCAACGTCCTGACTTTC.

This clonotype appeared a few times. As DNA, the CDR3 is TGTGCCAGCAGCTTAGTAGGGGGGGGAAGGTCCTACGAGCAGTACTTC. Protein product: CASSLVGGGRSYEQYF. V is TRBV13 and J is TRBJ2-7, with a tentative D call TRBD2 (7 bases). The CDR3 length is 16 residues. Germline V gene data show CDR1 as PRHDT and CDR2 as FYEKMQ (reference sequence). With 1 base removed from V and 1 base from J, the gap between germline ends came to 14 bases.

Comment on this clonotype: A much larger clone is a single base away; this may be a read error. The V and J genes are TRBV28 and TRBJ2-7, with a tentative D call TRBD1 (6 bases). CDR3 length: 14 amino acids. V shed 6 bases and J shed 6 bases, with 18 bases lying between them. Germline assignment: CDR1 MDHEN and CDR2 SYDVKM. The CDR3 bases are TGTGCCAGCAGGTCCACAAGGACAGTCACCGAGCAGTACTTC. The encoded protein is CASRSTRTVTEQYF.

As concerns this clonotype: The missing conserved phenylalanine or tryptophan at the end of this CDR3 makes a read error likely. The chain is built from TRBV27 and TRBJ1-5; TRBD1 agrees at 12 bases. Unmatched junction bases numbered 10, after V lost 2 bases and J lost 5 bases. The V gene's germline CDR1 is MNHEY and CDR2 SMNVEV (reference sequence). The CDR3 runs to 18 residues. The CDR3 reads CASSLVLPGQGADQPQHV. DNA for the CDR3: TGTGCCAGCAGTTTAGTTTTACCGGGACAGGGGGCGGATCAGCCCCAGCATGTT.

This clonotype came up many times. The chain joins TRBV6-4 to TRBJ2-2; 9 bases agree with TRBD1. V lost 6 bases, J lost 1 base, and 3 bases stayed unmatched. CDR3 length: 15 amino acids. Germline values: CDR1 MRHNA, CDR2 SNTAGT. The CDR3 here is CASSRTGENTGELFF. DNA for the CDR3: TGTGCCAGCAGCCGGACAGGGGAGAACACCGGGGAGCTGTTTTTT.

The V gene is TRBV7-6, the J gene TRBJ2-1; 9 nucleotides match TRBD1. The CDR3 spans 16 residues. V lost 5 bases, J lost 5 bases, and 10 bases stayed unmatched. CDR1 and CDR2 from the germline V gene are SGHVS and FNYEAQ. For the CDR3, the DNA is TGTGCCAGCAGCCCCCCACAGGGGGCTGCCCACAATGAGCAGTTCTTC. It yields the protein CASSPPQGAAHNEQFF.

This clonotype was seen more than once but under ten times. The genes are TRBV4-3 and TRBJ1-1; 8 bases are a match to TRBD1. Germline assignment: CDR1 LGHNA and CDR2 YSLEER. This CDR3 spans 15 amino acids. V shed 1 base and J 2 bases; nucleotides not matched to a gene: 3. The CDR3 DNA reads as TGCGCCAGCAGCCAAGTGGACAGGGATAACACTGAAGCTTTCTTT. Protein product: CASSQVDRDNTEAFF.

The chain is built from TRBV6-4 and TRBJ2-2; 8 bases are shared with TRBD1. Germline values: CDR1 MRHNA, CDR2 SNTAGT. The V gene end was trimmed by 3 bases and the J gene end by 5 bases; junction bases not matched to a gene: 2. This CDR3 region has 14 residues. Here the CDR3 reads CASSDTGGTGELFF. The CDR3, as DNA: TGTGCCAGCAGTGATACAGGGGGGACCGGGGAGCTGTTTTTT.

The CDR3 DNA follows: TGCGCCAGCAGCTTGGCGGTTGATTGGGGCAACACTGAAGCTTTCTTT. Encoded protein: CASSLAVDWGNTEAFF. The chain has TRBV5-1 and TRBJ1-1; the D gene is possibly TRBD1 (5 bases). V shed 0 bases and J shed 2 bases, with 14 bases lying between them. CDR3 length equals 16 residues. From germline, CDR1 is SGHRS and CDR2 YFSETQ.

The sample holds many counts of this clonotype. The gene calls are TRBV28 and TRBJ2-5; 12 bases match TRBD2. CDR3 length equals 16 residues. V gave up 5 bases and J gave up 1 base; unmatched junction bases: 5. Germline values: CDR1 MDHEN, CDR2 SYDVKM. CDR3 protein: CASSGLAGQFQETQYF. The CDR3 region has the DNA TGTGCCAGCAGTGGACTAGCGGGGCAGTTCCAAGAGACCCAGTACTTC.

This chain connects TRBV29-1 to TRBJ2-3; 7 nucleotides line up with TRBD1. Germline CDR1 and CDR2: SQVTM and ANQGSEA. Trimming took 6 bases from V and 4 from J; bases not matched to a gene: 13. The length of the CDR3 is 15 residues. In nucleotides, the CDR3 is TGCAGCGTGAGGACCGGGACAGCTGGATCAGATACGCAGTATTTT. This codes for CSVRTGTAGSDTQYF.

The sample holds a few counts of this clonotype. This chain connects TRBV27 to TRBJ2-7; D remains unclear. This CDR3 has 15 residues. Trimming cost V 0 bases and J 3 bases, with 12 bases left between them. Germline CDR1 reads MNHEY; CDR2 reads SMNVEV (reference sequence). CDR3 in DNA: TGTGCCAGCAGTTTATCGGGGATCCCTTTCTACGAGCAGTACTTC. It translates to CASSLSGIPFYEQYF.

This clonotype was seen only a few times. The chain uses TRBV29-1 and TRBJ2-1, with D perhaps matching TRBD1 or TRBD2 (6 bases each). Looked up from germline, CDR1 is SQVTM and CDR2 is ANQGSEA. There are 14 residues in the CDR3. Trimming removed 7 bases from V and 4 bases from J, with 17 bases in between. CDR3 DNA: TGCAGCGGGAGGGGGGCTGTCGGATACAATGAGCAGTTCTTC. Translation gives CSGRGAVGYNEQFF.